This T cell receptor beta chain is from a study of shared clonotypes between healthy human individuals. Study background: There were three CD4 naive, three CD4 memory, two CD8 naive and one CD8 memory plates per donor.

This table comes from immunoSEQ multiplex PCR, and its TCRdb copy is limited to in-frame clones, with some not included. This sample has millions of clones, with about 94% found just once. V was shortened by 8 bases and J by 2 bases, with 18 bases between the two germline ends. Per germline, CDR1 SNHLY and CDR2 FYNNEI. The CDR3 loop spans 16 amino acids. As regards this clone: Its antigen is currently unknown.

Study-level results: Few donors restricted represented genetic and exposure-history diversity.

Naive CD8 cells comprised CD45RO-negative, CCR7-positively selected cells, excluding terminally differentiated effector memory CD45RA+ cells. The study enrolled healthy HIV-negative adults without recent acute infections or vaccinations as donors. Source material: naive CD8+ T cells sorted from blood. The chain recombines TRBV2 with TRBJ1-4; the D is unclear. The source is a man aged 18 to 30 in good health. The CDR3: CASRGRDSETNEKLFF. The CDR3 DNA reads as TGTGCCAGCCGCGGCCGGGATTCTGAGACTAATGAAAAACTGTTTTTT.